Sequencing of this TCR beta chain was carried out in a study of T cells and Merkel cell carcinoma outcomes. The germline V gene encodes CDR1 SEHNR and CDR2 FQNEAQ (reference sequence). The CDR3 length is 15 residues. The V end lost 3 bases, the J end lost 5 bases, and 16 bases lay between the germline ends. The repertoire was sequenced with immunoSEQ multiplex PCR; TCRdb's copy has only in-frame clones and lacks some. The top ten clones hold 2% to 2.5% of a sample with 8,000 to 9,500 clones, approximately 80% of them seen once. Study conclusions and caveats: Merkel cell carcinoma outcomes were reportedly predicted by repertoire and T-cell density.

Of note for this clone: The antigen is unknown.

The V and J genes are TRBV7-9 and TRBJ2-5; D may be TRBD2 (5 bases). This receptor was identified in a human donor with Merkel cell carcinoma. The material sequenced was tumor tissue from Merkel cell carcinoma. The CDR3 is CASSLGSRRHETQYF. CDR3 DNA: TGTGCCAGCAGCTTGGGGAGTCGGCGCCACGAGACCCAGTACTTC.